This T cell receptor beta chain was observed in a study of blood T cell repertoires in COVID-19. Turning to the study itself: Whether acute or convalescent, the COVID-19 samples came from the United States, Italy and Spain.

The table came from immunoSEQ multiplex PCR; TCRdb's copy has only in-frame clones and leaves some out. Found here are around 97,000 clones, roughly 89% of them singletons; the top ten hold 17%. The CDR3 is 15 amino acids. V was cut by 5 bases and J by 8 bases, with 20 bases left in between. Germline CDR1 and CDR2: MDHEN and SYDVKM. The TCR was taken from a woman older than 75 in a cohort sampled during active COVID-19. The chain couples TRBV28 to TRBJ2-3, with D perhaps matching TRBD1 (6 bases). Sequencing input: peripheral blood. The CDR3 DNA reads as TGTGCCAGCAGTCAACAGGGACCGTCGGCGAGTACGCAGTATTTT. Translation: CASSQQGPSASTQYF.